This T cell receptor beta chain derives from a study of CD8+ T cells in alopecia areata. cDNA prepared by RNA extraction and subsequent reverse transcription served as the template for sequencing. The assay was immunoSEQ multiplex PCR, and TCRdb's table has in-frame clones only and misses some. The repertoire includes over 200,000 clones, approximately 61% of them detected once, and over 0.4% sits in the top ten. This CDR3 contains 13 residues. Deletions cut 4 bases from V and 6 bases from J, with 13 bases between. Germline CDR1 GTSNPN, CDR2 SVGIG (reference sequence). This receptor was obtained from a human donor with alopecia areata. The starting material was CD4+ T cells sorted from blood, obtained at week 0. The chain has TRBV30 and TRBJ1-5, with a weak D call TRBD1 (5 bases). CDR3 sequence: CAWTKGGAQPQHF. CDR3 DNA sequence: TGTGCCTGGACAAAAGGAGGGGCTCAGCCCCAGCATTTT.